The next 27 T cell receptor beta chains were all read from a single sample in a study of blood T cells in healthy people across ages. A second about 7 to 12 cycle PCR used barcoded and J-beta primers. In TCRdb, the 5' RACE reads were re-called with MiXCR into one record per CDR3 protein. The sample shows 1.5 million to 2 million distinct CDR3 sequences, 28% of them seen only once. Material for sequencing was blood. The receptors were gathered from a young woman in good health.

This clonotype was seen a handful of times. This sequence joins TRBV28 and TRBJ2-7; D is unresolved. Trimming took off 8 bases at V and 5 bases at J, with 4 bases between the two ends. The CDR3 sequence is 9 residues long. CDR1 is MDHEN, CDR2 SYDVKM, per germline. CDR3 sequence reads: CASADEQYF. The CDR3 region has the DNA TGTGCCAGCGCCGACGAGCAGTACTTC. Full variable domain (remainder filled in from reference TRBV28 and TRBJ2-7): DVKVTQSSRYLVKRTGEKVFLECVQDMDHENMFWYRQDPGLGLRLIYFSYDVKMKEKGDIPEGYSVSREKKERFSLILESASTNQTSMYLCASADEQYFGPGTRLTVT.

The chain combines TRBV25-1 with TRBJ1-5, with a tentative D call TRBD1 (5 bases). With 2 bases removed from V and 4 bases from J, the gap between germline ends came to 12 bases. Per germline, CDR1 MGHDK and CDR2 SYGVNS. The CDR3 totals 15 residues. The CDR3 DNA is TGTGCCAGCAGTGAAGGGGCGGACTTTAATCAGCCCCAGCATTTT. Its translation: CASSEGADFNQPQHF.

The table lists this clonotype with a few counts. The CDR3 spells CSSRTAFGTDTQYF. Here the CDR3 DNA reads TGCAGCTCCCGCACCGCGTTCGGCACAGATACGCAGTATTTT. This chain joins TRBV29-1 and TRBJ2-3; D ambiguous. This CDR3 spans 14 amino acids. The V gene lost 8 bases and the J gene lost 1 base, with 16 bases spanning the gap. CDR1 and CDR2 (germline): SQVTM, ANQGSEA.

This clonotype was counted between two and nine times. V gene TRBV20-1 combines with J gene TRBJ2-5; D is perhaps TRBD2 (5 bases). The V end was cut by 6 bases, the J end by 4 bases, with 15 bases between. There are 13 residues in the CDR3. Per germline, CDR1 DFQATT and CDR2 SNEGSKA (reference sequence). The CDR3: CSAAPGSRETQYF. As DNA, the CDR3 is TGCAGTGCAGCCCCGGGGAGTCGAGAGACCCAGTACTTC.

CDR3 sequence (DNA): TGCGCCAGCAGCATGACAGCGGCTAATGAAAAACTGTTTTTT. It codes for CASSMTAANEKLFF. V usage is TRBV5-1 and J usage is TRBJ1-4; tentative D call: TRBD1 (5 bases). CDR3 length: 14 amino acids. Germline CDR1 is SGHRS and CDR2 is YFSETQ. V was shortened by 4 bases and J by 3 bases, with 10 bases between the two germline ends.

The V and J genes are TRBV5-1 and TRBJ2-1; 8 bases are a match to TRBD2. After removal of 4 bases from V and 3 bases from J, the junction contained 3 bases not matched to a gene. The CDR3 is made up of 14 amino acids. Germline V lookup: CDR1 SGHRS, CDR2 YFSETQ. The CDR3 here is CASSPAGDYNEQFF. Written as DNA, the CDR3 is TGCGCCAGCAGCCCAGCGGGGGACTACAATGAGCAGTTCTTC.

The J gene is TRBJ2-7, the V gene TRBV5-1; 7 nucleotides match TRBD2. The V gene's germline CDR1 is SGHRS and CDR2 YFSETQ. V shed 4 bases and J 0 bases; nucleotides not matched to a gene: 10. The CDR3 has 16 residues. The CDR3 sequence: CASSPPKLADSYEQYF. DNA for the CDR3: TGCGCCAGCAGCCCCCCTAAGCTAGCGGACTCCTACGAGCAGTACTTC.

The chain joins TRBV19 to TRBJ2-6; TRBD2 might be the D (5 bases). V shed 3 bases and J shed 0 bases, with 15 bases lying between them. Germline-derived CDR1 and CDR2 are LNHDA and SQIVND (reference sequence). The CDR3 covers 18 residues. The CDR3 spells CASSIRLLTSSGANVLTF. CDR3 nucleotides: TGTGCCAGTAGTATTCGACTCCTCACTAGCTCTGGGGCCAACGTCCTGACTTTC.

The chain links TRBV30 to TRBJ2-5; 7 positions match TRBD2. Trimming removed 1 base from V and 4 bases from J; junction bases left unmatched: 9. Germline CDR1 is GTSNPN and CDR2 is SVGIG (reference sequence). The CDR3 length is 15 residues. The CDR3 sequence: CAWSDPQGGRETQYF. In DNA form, the CDR3 reads TGTGCCTGGAGTGACCCCCAGGGAGGGCGAGAGACCCAGTACTTC.

The rearrangement uses TRBV7-3 and TRBJ2-1; D gene uncertain. Germline lookup yields CDR1 SGHTA and CDR2 FQGTGA. This CDR3 comprises 15 residues. V was shortened by 5 bases and J by 2 bases, with 13 bases between the two germline ends. The CDR3 here is CASSPQMGPYNEQFF. The DNA for the CDR3 is TGTGCCAGCAGCCCCCAAATGGGCCCCTACAATGAGCAGTTCTTC.

The chain has TRBV5-5 and TRBJ2-1; D perhaps matches TRBD2 (6 bases). The CDR3 is made up of 16 amino acids. Looked up from germline, CDR1 is SGHKS and CDR2 is YYEKEE (reference sequence). V lost 3 bases, J lost 0 bases, and 13 bases lay in between. The CDR3 loop reads CASSSRDGSSYNEQFF. The CDR3 region has the DNA TGTGCCAGCAGCTCCCGGGACGGGAGCTCCTACAATGAGCAGTTCTTC.

Only a few counts were recorded for this clonotype. The rearrangement joins TRBV5-1 to TRBJ2-1; TRBD2 is a possible D gene (5 bases). The CDR3 length is 16 residues. V dropped 0 bases and J dropped 4 bases, with 14 bases sitting between them. The V gene's germline CDR1 is SGHRS and CDR2 YFSETQ. Here the CDR3 DNA reads TGCGCCAGCAGCTTGGCCGTTAGCGCCAATTACAATGAGCAGTTCTTC. Its protein is CASSLAVSANYNEQFF.

The V call is TRBV14, the J call TRBJ1-3; possible D gene TRBD1, 5 bases. This CDR3 region has 18 residues. V lost 0 bases and J lost 2, with 17 bases in between. Looked up from germline, CDR1 is SGHDN and CDR2 is FVKESK. The chain's CDR3 is CASSQDWETEGTGNTIYF. The CDR3 region has the DNA TGTGCCAGCAGCCAAGATTGGGAGACAGAGGGGACTGGAAACACCATATATTTT.

The chain couples TRBV6-2 or TRBV6-3 to TRBJ2-5; 12 bases match TRBD2. This CDR3 is built from 16 residues. Per the germline V gene, CDR1 is MNHEY and CDR2 is SVGEGT. Germline trimming cut 5 bases from V and 4 bases from J; bases unmatched to any gene: 8. This CDR3 reads CASSRQTSGSRETQYF. The CDR3 region has the DNA TGTGCCAGCAGTCGGCAGACTAGCGGGAGTAGAGAGACCCAGTACTTC.

This clonotype was picked up a small number of times. This sequence joins TRBV6-5 and TRBJ2-6; 9 nucleotides agree with TRBD1. Trimming at V came to 4 bases and at J to 4 bases, leaving 11 bases not matched to a gene. CDR1 and CDR2 (germline): MNHEY, SVGAGI. This CDR3 is built from 18 residues. In DNA form, the CDR3 reads TGTGCCAGCAGTTTTCGTCCCGGGACAGGGACCGGGGCCAACGTCCTGACTTTC. This encodes CASSFRPGTGTGANVLTF.

J is TRBJ2-1 and V is TRBV20-1, with TRBD2 identical over 11 bases. Trimming took 0 bases from V and 4 from J; bases not matched to a gene: 5. CDR1 and CDR2 from the germline V gene are DFQATT and SNEGSKA (reference sequence). This CDR3 is built from 16 residues. Here the CDR3 DNA reads TGCAGTGCTAGAGAATGGACTAGCGGGCGTTACAATGAGCAGTTCTTC. Its translation: CSAREWTSGRYNEQFF.

This clonotype turned up a few times. The genes are TRBV9 and TRBJ2-7, with TRBD1 as a possible D gene (5 bases). The CDR3 extends over 15 amino acids. Trimming removed 0 bases at V and 1 base at J, with 11 bases between. Per the germline V gene, CDR1 is SGDLS and CDR2 is YYNGEE. In DNA, the CDR3 is TGTGCCAGCAGCGTAGACCCAGGGTGGTCCTACGAGCAGTACTTC. It is translated as CASSVDPGWSYEQYF.

This chain links TRBV7-3 with TRBJ2-7, with a tentative D call TRBD2 (7 bases). The end of the DNA aligns better with TRBJ2-5, so the J call may be wrong. The CDR3 is 15 residues long. The germline CDR1 and CDR2 sequences are SGHTA and FQGTGA. The CDR3 region is CASSQYLGGRETQYF. The CDR3, as DNA: TGTGCCAGCAGCCAATACCTGGGGGGGCGGGAGACCCAGTACTTC.

This clonotype was detected a few times. The V gene is TRBV20-1, the J gene TRBJ2-3, with D perhaps matching TRBD2 (6 bases). This CDR3 region has 14 residues. CDR1 is DFQATT, CDR2 SNEGSKA, per germline (reference sequence). Trimming pared 7 bases from V and 1 base from J, leaving 15 bases between. Here the CDR3 reads CSGHYGGRTDTQYF. CDR3 sequence (DNA): TGCAGTGGACACTACGGGGGACGCACAGATACGCAGTATTTT.

This clonotype was picked up many times. The rearrangement joins TRBV5-1 to TRBJ1-2, with 10 bases fitting TRBD1. This CDR3 comprises 14 residues. The V and J ends lost 5 bases and 6 bases, in that order; junction bases with no gene match: 7. The germline V gene has CDR1 SGHRS and CDR2 YFSETQ. The CDR3 nucleotides are TGCGCCAGCAGTGGGACAGGGGTTTACGATGGCTACACCTTC. Protein: CASSGTGVYDGYTF.

In this sample, this clonotype turned up a few times. The chain has TRBV12-5 and TRBJ2-1; TRBD2 matches at 9 bases. CDR3 length equals 17 residues. CDR1 and CDR2 (germline): LGHNT, FRNRAP. After removal of 0 bases from V and 1 base from J, the junction contained 4 bases not matched to a gene. CDR3 protein: CASGLVLTSGSYNEQFF. CDR3 bases: TGTGCTAGTGGTTTGGTACTAACTAGCGGGTCCTACAATGAGCAGTTCTTC.

This clonotype appeared once. V is TRBV7-2 and J is TRBJ1-6, with D possibly TRBD1 on 5 matching bases. V was shortened by 8 bases and J by 6 bases, with 11 bases between the two germline ends. Germline CDR1 reads SGHTA; CDR2 reads FQGNSA. The CDR3 consists of 13 residues. CDR3 in amino acids: CASGAYTNSPLHF. In DNA, the CDR3 is TGTGCCAGCGGGGCCTACACTAATTCACCCCTCCACTTT.

Worth noting for this clonotype: A much larger clone sits a single nucleotide away, making a read error possible. This chain links TRBV7-3 with TRBJ2-3; 9 bases match TRBD2. Germline trimming cut 4 bases from V and 3 bases from J; bases unmatched to any gene: 14. The CDR3 length is 18 residues. From germline, CDR1 is SGHTA and CDR2 FQGTGA. In nucleotides, the CDR3 is TGTGCCAGCAGCTCGAACCTTCTAGCGGGGATTAGAACAGATACGCAGTATTTT. Residues: CASSSNLLAGIRTDTQYF.

In its sample, this clonotype was seen a few times. This chain links TRBV15 with TRBJ2-3, with D maybe TRBD1 (5 bases). The CDR3 has 15 residues. Looked up from germline, CDR1 is LNHNV and CDR2 is YYDKDF (reference sequence). Trimming took 5 bases from V and 6 from J, leaving 18 bases between them. The CDR3 region is CATSLKGHEADTQYF. The DNA for the CDR3 is TGTGCCACCAGCTTAAAAGGACACGAGGCGGATACGCAGTATTTT.

The chain uses TRBV4-1 and TRBJ1-4; tentative D call: TRBD1 (6 bases). From germline, CDR1 is MGHRA and CDR2 YSYEKL. The CDR3 contains 15 residues. V was shortened by 0 bases and J by 7 bases, with 12 bases between the two germline ends. Here the CDR3 reads CASSQDVPGVEKLFF. The CDR3 region has the DNA TGCGCCAGCAGCCAAGATGTGCCAGGGGTTGAAAAACTGTTTTTT.

This clonotype was seen repeatedly, ten times or more. The genes are TRBV4-1 and TRBJ2-1; a weak D match, TRBD2 (6 bases). Trimming removed 4 bases at V and 0 bases at J, with 13 bases between. CDR1 MGHRA and CDR2 YSYEKL come from the germline V gene. The CDR3 sequence is 16 residues long. CDR3 amino acids: CASSPLGLSSYNEQFF. CDR3 nucleotides: TGCGCCAGCAGCCCACTGGGACTTTCCTCCTACAATGAGCAGTTCTTC.

The rearrangement uses TRBV7-9 and TRBJ1-2; D may be TRBD1 (6 bases). CDR1 is SEHNR, CDR2 FQNEAQ, per germline (reference sequence). The CDR3 consists of 18 residues. The V end was cut by 6 bases, the J end by 1 base, with 24 bases between. The DNA of the CDR3 is TGTGCCAGCAGTTTAACTCAACCACAGGGAAGGGGTAACTATGGCTACACCTTC. Amino acids: CASSLTQPQGRGNYGYTF.